This paragraph reports one TCR beta chain. Its antigen is unknown. CDR1 and CDR2 from the germline V gene are DFQATT and SNEGSKA (reference sequence). Trimming removed 6 bases at V and 2 bases at J, with 21 bases between. The CDR3 is made up of 16 amino acids. With each sample, at least 6 micrograms of total RNA were extracted. The data originate from a study of blood T cells in healthy people across ages. Overall study findings and caveats: Per million T cells, the diversity of TCR beta decreased roughly linearly as age advanced. One million T cells yielded diversity estimates that were considered underestimates.

A second roughly 6 to 11 cycle PCR used barcoded and J-beta primers. One entry per CDR3 protein, called by TCRdb with MiXCR from the 5' RACE reads. The table shows 910,000 or so distinct CDR3 sequences, with around 54% occurring only once. The V call is TRBV20-1, the J call TRBJ2-3; a weak D match, TRBD2 (6 bases). The TCR comes from a woman aged 55-69 years in good health. Sequencing was done on a sample of blood. CDR3 region: CSAILLASSSTDTQYF. The CDR3 bases are TGCAGTGCCATCCTTCTAGCGAGCTCGTCCACAGATACGCAGTATTTT.